This passage covers 7 T cell receptor beta chains from one sample sequenced in a study of vaccination and CD4 T cells after COVID-19. Sequence data for DNA of cultured CD4+ T cells were generated by the Oncomine TCR Beta short-read assay. MiXCR, applied by TCRdb to the PCR reads, yields one record per CDR3 protein. The data contain some 25,000 distinct CDR3 sequences, roughly 40% of them singletons. Antigens for these TCRs are unknown. Treatment in this sample: approximately 9-day PBMC culture with coronavirus spike peptide pools or control peptides (ViraFEST assay). Material: CD4+ T cells from blood, cultured in vitro. The receptors originated from a human donor who had recovered from COVID-19.

This chain joins TRBV27 and TRBJ2-3; 12 positions agree with TRBD2. With V trimmed by 6 bases and J by 4 bases, 8 bases remained unmatched. Germline V gene sequence: CDR1 MNHEY, CDR2 SMNVEV (reference sequence). This CDR3 is built from 16 residues. The CDR3 DNA reads TGTGCCAGCAGCCTTAGGAGACTAGCGGGAGCAGATACGCAGTATTTT. Translation gives CASSLRRLAGADTQYF.

The sample holds a few counts of this clonotype. This chain joins TRBV24-1 and TRBJ2-3; D gene uncertain. Trimming cost V 5 bases and J 6 bases, with 8 bases left between them. Germline assignment: CDR1 KGHDR and CDR2 SFDVKD. The CDR3 is made up of 12 amino acids. The CDR3 sequence is CATSVLGDTQYF. DNA for the CDR3: TGTGCCACCAGTGTTCTAGGGGATACGCAGTATTTT.

The genes are TRBV6-5 and TRBJ2-5, with 9 bases lining up with TRBD2. This CDR3 is 15 amino acids long. Germline V CDR1 and CDR2: MNHEY, SVGAGI. With V trimmed by 2 bases and J by 2 bases, 3 bases remained unmatched. The chain's CDR3 is CASSYLLAGQETQYF. The CDR3 DNA sequence: TGTGCCAGCAGTTACCTCCTAGCGGGACAAGAGACCCAGTACTTC.

The rearrangement links TRBV18 to TRBJ1-5, with D unclear. The CDR3 spans 15 residues. V was clipped by 2 bases and J by 10 bases, with 18 bases between them. Germline CDR1 KGHSH, CDR2 LQKENI. The CDR3 DNA sequence: TGTGCCAGCTCACCAGATTGGTCAGGTGGGGAACCCCAGCATTTT. The encoded protein is CASSPDWSGGEPQHF.

This clonotype was seen a few times. The chain uses TRBV6-1 and TRBJ1-6; TRBD1 aligns across 7 bases. CDR1 and CDR2 from the germline V gene are MNHNS and SASEGT. J was trimmed by 0 bases and V by 3 bases; bases with no gene match: 2. This CDR3 has 16 amino acids. The DNA of the CDR3 is TGTGCCAGCAGTGAGGACAGGAGCTCCTATAATTCACCCCTCCACTTT. Protein product: CASSEDRSSYNSPLHF.

The chain recombines TRBV5-4 with TRBJ2-7, with TRBD2 as a possible D gene (5 bases). Germline V gene lookup returns CDR1 SGHNT and CDR2 YYREEE (reference sequence). The CDR3 runs to 14 residues. V lost 3 bases to trimming and J lost 2 bases, with 12 bases between them. CDR3 residues: CASSSGSTPYEQYF. The CDR3 region has the DNA TGTGCCAGCAGCTCGGGGTCTACCCCCTACGAGCAGTACTTC.

CDR3 coding DNA: TGTGCCAGCAGCCCGCAGGGGTACTATGGCTACACCTTC. It is translated as CASSPQGYYGYTF. This rearrangement joins TRBV7-8 to TRBJ1-2; D may be TRBD1 (6 bases). Trimming removed 5 bases at V and 3 bases at J, with 10 bases between. The germline gives CDR1 SGHVS, CDR2 FQNEAQ. CDR3 size: 13 residues.